This T cell receptor (beta chain) originates from a study of blood T cells in healthy people across ages. The CDR3 covers 15 residues. The germline V gene has CDR1 DFQATT and CDR2 SNEGSKA (reference sequence). With a J-beta primer mix and a sample-barcoded 5' primer, a second PCR ran roughly 6 to 11 cycles. MiXCR, run by TCRdb on the 5' RACE reads, gives a single entry per CDR3 protein. The table shows around 1.5 million distinct CDR3 sequences, with 42% occurring only once. Sequenced material: blood. The genes are TRBV20-1 and TRBJ2-5; D might be TRBD2 (6 bases). The DNA matches TRBJ2-7 better at its end, which makes the J call doubtful. This clonotype originated in a woman aged 18-30 years in good health. The chain's CDR3 is CSALLSGTVAYEQYF. CDR3 coding DNA: TGCAGTGCCCTACTCTCCGGGACTGTTGCCTACGAGCAGTACTTC.